Each of the 26 T cell receptor beta chains below was sequenced from the same sample in a study of cytomegalovirus exposure and HLA in healthy donors. PCR amplification relied on 60 Vbeta primers (plus 13 Jbeta primers). Clones were read by immunoSEQ multiplex PCR, and TCRdb kept only the in-frame ones, dropping some. Of more than 95,000 clones in the sample, roughly 15% were seen once. What was sequenced was PBMCs. These receptors were collected from a female donor in good health and CMV-seronegative.

V usage is TRBV5-6 and J usage is TRBJ1-2, with no clear D. With 3 bases removed from V and 6 bases from J, the gap between germline ends came to 21 bases. Germline CDR1 SGHDT, CDR2 YYEEEE. This CDR3 region has 16 residues. The CDR3 DNA reads as TGTGCCAGCAGCTCCCAGTCGGTAGGGTGGGGAGATGGCTACACCTTC. This translates into CASSSQSVGWGDGYTF. The whole variable domain, remainder taken from reference TRBV5-6 and TRBJ1-2, is DAGVTQSPTHLIKTRGQQVTLRCSPKSGHDTVSWYQQALGQGPQFIFQYYEEEERQRGNFPDRFSGHQFPNYSSELNVNALLLGDSALYLCASSSQSVGWGDGYTFGSGTRLTVV.

The V gene is TRBV4-1, the J gene TRBJ2-5; tentatively, D is TRBD1 (5 bases). The CDR3 covers 16 residues. The germline V gene has CDR1 MGHRA and CDR2 YSYEKL. The V end was cut by 0 bases, the J end by 3 bases, with 14 bases between. The DNA of the CDR3 is TGCGCCAGCAGCCAAGAAGAAACAGGATGGGAAGAGACCCAGTACTTC. The encoded protein is CASSQEETGWEETQYF.

The chain uses TRBV4-1 and TRBJ2-2; possible D gene TRBD1, 5 bases. The germline V gene has CDR1 MGHRA and CDR2 YSYEKL. Trimming took off 1 base at V and 6 bases at J, with 12 bases between the two ends. The CDR3 spans 15 residues. The CDR3 nucleotides are TGCGCCAGCAGCCAAGCTGGGGCTGGCTCCGGGGAGCTGTTTTTT. It translates to CASSQAGAGSGELFF.

V usage is TRBV7-9 and J usage is TRBJ2-1; D not resolved. The CDR3 totals 15 residues. Germline V lookup: CDR1 SEHNR, CDR2 FQNEAQ (reference sequence). The V end was cut by 5 bases, the J end by 6 bases, with 17 bases between. The chain's CDR3 is CASSPQTWRPNEQFF. CDR3 in DNA: TGTGCCAGCAGCCCCCAGACTTGGCGGCCCAATGAGCAGTTCTTC.

This clone was observed a handful of times. The V and J genes are TRBV7-9 and TRBJ2-7; TRBD1 matches 7 bases. Germline V gives CDR1 SEHNR, CDR2 FQNEAQ (reference sequence). The CDR3 loop spans 14 amino acids. V trimming: 5 bases; J trimming: 0 bases; junction bases outside the gene matches: 4. CDR3 region: CASSTWDSSYEQYF. CDR3 DNA: TGTGCCAGCAGCACCTGGGACAGCTCCTACGAGCAGTACTTC.

V is TRBV27 and J is TRBJ2-2; D is possibly TRBD1 (6 bases). The CDR3 runs 16 residues. The V gene's germline CDR1 is MNHEY and CDR2 SMNVEV (reference sequence). V was clipped by 2 bases and J by 1 base, with 11 bases between them. The CDR3 spells CASSLEQGLNTGELFF. CDR3 DNA sequence: TGTGCCAGCAGTTTAGAACAGGGCTTGAACACCGGGGAGCTGTTTTTT.

This clone turned up a few times. The rearrangement links TRBV29-1 to TRBJ2-3, with D possibly matching TRBD2 (7 bases). The germline V and J ends were trimmed by 5 bases and 2 bases, with 14 bases remaining between them. The CDR3 contains 14 residues. Germline CDR1 is SQVTM and CDR2 is ANQGSEA. CDR3 residues: CSVWGGTHTDTQYF. The CDR3, as DNA: TGCAGCGTTTGGGGGGGCACCCACACAGATACGCAGTATTTT.

This clone was recorded a few times. V gene TRBV7-9 combines with J gene TRBJ2-7, with a possible D match to TRBD1 (5 bases). Germline lookup yields CDR1 SEHNR and CDR2 FQNEAQ (reference sequence). The CDR3 extends over 15 amino acids. V lost 1 base to trimming and J lost 2 bases, with 12 bases between them. The CDR3 protein is CASSLDLQGTYEQYF. The CDR3 region has the DNA TGTGCCAGCAGCTTAGATCTCCAGGGAACCTACGAGCAGTACTTC.

The rearrangement links TRBV5-8 to TRBJ2-7; D not certain. Germline CDR1 reads SGHTS; CDR2 reads YDEGEE. The germline V and J ends were trimmed by 1 base and 0 bases, with 11 bases remaining between them. CDR3 length equals 15 residues. CDR3 sequence: CASSLHSRFSYEQYF. The CDR3 DNA sequence: TGTGCCAGCAGCTTGCATAGCAGATTCTCCTACGAGCAGTACTTC.

In DNA form, the CDR3 reads TGTGCCAGCAGCTTGGCCATAAGCGGGACATTCACAGATACGCAGTATTTT. Translating gives CASSLAISGTFTDTQYF. J is TRBJ2-3 and V is TRBV5-6; D is perhaps TRBD2 (7 bases). Germline V gene data show CDR1 as SGHDT and CDR2 as YYEEEE. The CDR3 has 17 residues. Trimming took 0 bases from V and 2 from J, leaving 16 bases between them.

This chain links TRBV21-1 with TRBJ2-7; the table's D call, TRBD2, has no DNA check behind it. TRBV21-1 is a documented pseudogene. This CDR3 is built from 15 residues. CDR3 coding DNA: TGTGCCAGCAGCAAAGTCGGAGGGACGGACTACGAGCAGTACTTC. It encodes CASSKVGGTDYEQYF.

The rearrangement links TRBV16 to TRBJ1-1, with TRBD1 as a possible D gene (5 bases). V lost 0 bases and J 7 bases, leaving 12 bases between the germline ends. Per the germline V gene, CDR1 is KGHSY and CDR2 is FQNENV. The CDR3 length is 14 residues. The CDR3 reads CASSQSGGEGEAFF. The CDR3, as DNA: TGTGCCAGCAGCCAATCTGGAGGGGAGGGTGAAGCTTTCTTT.

About this clone itself: One end of the junction varies from germline; a read error may be responsible. The gene calls are TRBV7-9 and TRBJ2-7; 12 bases match TRBD2. Per germline, CDR1 SEHNR and CDR2 FQNEAQ (reference sequence). The CDR3 runs 14 residues. CDR3 bases: TGTGCCAGCAGCCTAGCGGGAGGGGCCTACGAGCAGTACTTC. This sequence encodes CASSLAGGAYEQYF.

The rearrangement links TRBV27 to TRBJ2-7; D is ambiguous. From germline, CDR1 is MNHEY and CDR2 SMNVEV (reference sequence). The CDR3 sequence is 14 residues long. Deletions cut 0 bases from V and 2 bases from J, with 8 bases between. The CDR3 DNA follows: TGTGCCAGCAGTTTATCGGGCAACGCCTACGAGCAGTACTTC. This sequence encodes CASSLSGNAYEQYF.

This clone was found a few times. The CDR3 spells CASSSGQANTEAFF. CDR3 coding DNA: TGTGCCAGCAGTTCCGGACAGGCAAACACTGAAGCTTTCTTT. The J gene is TRBJ1-1, the V gene TRBV6-5, with 7 positions matching TRBD1. The CDR3 length is 14 residues. Germline lookup yields CDR1 MNHEY and CDR2 SVGAGI. Trimming took 4 bases from V and 2 from J; bases not matched to a gene: 4.

This clone was counted only a few times. This chain links TRBV9 with TRBJ2-1; perhaps TRBD2 as D (6 bases). The CDR3 spans 17 residues. V was cut by 0 bases and J by 0 bases, with 13 bases left in between. Germline V gene lookup returns CDR1 SGDLS and CDR2 YYNGEE. The CDR3 coding sequence is TGTGCCAGCAGCGTAGGAGGCGGGACCAACTCCTACAATGAGCAGTTCTTC. Residues: CASSVGGGTNSYNEQFF.

The chain recombines TRBV27 with TRBJ1-1, with D possibly TRBD1 on 5 matching bases. Looked up from germline, CDR1 is MNHEY and CDR2 is SMNVEV (reference sequence). The CDR3 runs 15 residues. V was clipped by 8 bases and J by 0 bases, with 16 bases between them. The CDR3 spells CASSGWGGVNTEAFF. The DNA of the CDR3 is TGTGCCAGCTCAGGCTGGGGAGGGGTGAACACTGAAGCTTTCTTT.

CDR3 sequence reads: CASSPQTSGIYNEQFF. For the CDR3, the DNA is TGCGCCAGCAGCCCCCAGACTAGCGGCATCTACAATGAGCAGTTCTTC. J is TRBJ2-1 and V is TRBV5-1; 9 bases are shared with TRBD2. Looked up from germline, CDR1 is SGHRS and CDR2 is YFSETQ. CDR3 length: 16 amino acids. V lost 4 bases to trimming and J lost 3 bases; unmatched junction nucleotides: 8.

This clone was counted between two and nine times. This chain joins TRBV19 and TRBJ1-5, with D maybe TRBD1 (6 bases). CDR1 is LNHDA and CDR2 is SQIVND in the germline V gene (reference sequence). With 3 bases removed from V and 4 bases from J, the gap between germline ends came to 13 bases. The CDR3 length is 15 residues. CDR3 coding DNA: TGTGCCAGTAGTATCTACAGGGACGAGAATCAGCCCCAGCATTTT. Protein: CASSIYRDENQPQHF.

The chain combines TRBV7-6 with TRBJ2-7, with 8 nucleotides matching TRBD2. Germline CDR1 and CDR2: SGHVS and FNYEAQ. Unmatched junction bases numbered 4, after V lost 5 bases and J lost 7 bases. The CDR3 contains 12 residues. The CDR3 loop reads CASSPGGAEQYF. CDR3 coding DNA: TGTGCCAGCAGCCCCGGGGGGGCAGAGCAGTACTTC.

This sequence joins TRBV4-2 and TRBJ1-6; D call uncertain. CDR1 is LGHNA, CDR2 YNFKEQ, per germline. The CDR3 consists of 16 residues. Deletions cut 0 bases from V and 8 bases from J, with 14 bases between. CDR3 bases: TGTGCCAGCAGCCAAGAGGCAGAGGGAGCGGATTCACCCCTCCACTTT. This translates into CASSQEAEGADSPLHF.

This clone was recorded a few times. V usage is TRBV29-1 and J usage is TRBJ1-2, with 7 bases that match TRBD1. In germline, CDR1 is SQVTM, CDR2 ANQGSEA. This CDR3 is built from 15 residues. J was trimmed by 2 bases and V by 3 bases; bases with no gene match: 9. CDR3 sequence reads: CSVDKTGQRNYGYTF. CDR3 in DNA: TGCAGCGTTGATAAAACGGGACAGCGAAACTATGGCTACACCTTC.

This clone was counted between two and nine times. The chain uses TRBV5-4 and TRBJ2-3; 7 bases map to TRBD1. The CDR3 totals 15 residues. Trimming at V came to 4 bases and at J to 2 bases, leaving 7 bases not matched to a gene. Germline CDR1 reads SGHNT; CDR2 reads YYREEE (reference sequence). The CDR3 coding sequence is TGTGCCAGCAGCCTGACAGGGTGGGACACAGATACGCAGTATTTT. It codes for CASSLTGWDTDTQYF.

This clone was observed a few times. V and J are TRBV11-2 and TRBJ2-2; D is uncertain. The CDR3 extends over 12 amino acids. The V gene lost 6 bases and the J gene lost 6 bases, with 8 bases spanning the gap. Germline loops: CDR1 SGHAT, CDR2 FQNNGV. Written as DNA, the CDR3 is TGTGCCAGCAGGATCCGCGCCGGGGAGCTGTTTTTT. This gives the protein CASRIRAGELFF.

There are a few counts of this clone. The chain employs TRBV27 and TRBJ1-1; 11 nucleotides agree with TRBD1. Germline V gives CDR1 MNHEY, CDR2 SMNVEV (reference sequence). This CDR3 is built from 16 residues. V was clipped by 1 base and J by 3 bases; unmatched bases: 4. CDR3 nucleotides: TGTGCCAGCAGTTTATTCGGGACAGGGGGAGACACTGAAGCTTTCTTT. It translates to CASSLFGTGGDTEAFF.

The chain links TRBV9 to TRBJ2-4, with D possibly TRBD1 on 7 matching bases. Per germline, CDR1 SGDLS and CDR2 YYNGEE. V lost 3 bases and J lost 0, with 13 bases in between. The CDR3 loop spans 16 amino acids. This chain's CDR3 is CASSGGTVKAKNIQYF. The CDR3 bases are TGTGCCAGCAGCGGCGGGACAGTCAAAGCCAAAAACATTCAGTACTTC.